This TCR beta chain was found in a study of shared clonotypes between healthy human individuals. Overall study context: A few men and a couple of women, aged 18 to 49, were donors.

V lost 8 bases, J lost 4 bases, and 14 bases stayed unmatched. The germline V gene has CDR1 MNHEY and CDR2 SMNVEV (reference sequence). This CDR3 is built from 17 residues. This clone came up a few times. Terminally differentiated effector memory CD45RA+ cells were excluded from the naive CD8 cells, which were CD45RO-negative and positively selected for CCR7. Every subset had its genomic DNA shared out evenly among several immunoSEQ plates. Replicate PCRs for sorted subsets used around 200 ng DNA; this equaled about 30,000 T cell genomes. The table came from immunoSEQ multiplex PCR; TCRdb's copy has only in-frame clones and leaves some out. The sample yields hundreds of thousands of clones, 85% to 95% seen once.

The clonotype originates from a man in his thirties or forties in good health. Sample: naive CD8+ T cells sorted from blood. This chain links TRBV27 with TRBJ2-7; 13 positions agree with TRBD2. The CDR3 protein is CASAPTTSGRAPYEQYF. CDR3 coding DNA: TGTGCCAGCGCCCCAACAACTAGCGGGAGGGCCCCTTACGAGCAGTACTTC.